This T cell receptor (beta chain) was captured in a study of blood T cell repertoires in COVID-19. Germline-derived CDR1 and CDR2 are SGDLS and YYNGEE. The CDR3 extends over 17 amino acids. V lost 4 bases to trimming and J lost 5 bases, with 24 bases between them. The data were produced by immunoSEQ multiplex PCR, yet TCRdb's version contains in-frame clones alone and is incomplete. The data contain approximately 340,000 clones, around 88% of them singletons. The J gene is TRBJ1-2, the V gene TRBV9; maybe TRBD1 (6 bases). The sequenced sample was peripheral blood. The sequence was obtained from a man younger than 45 with active or convalescent COVID-19. CDR3 nucleotide sequence: TGTGCCAGCAGCCACCCCAGGCAGGGGCTGCTCGGGTATGGCTACACCTTC. Protein: CASSHPRQGLLGYGYTF.